This T cell receptor beta chain was identified in a study of glioma-infiltrating T cells. Overall study results and limits: Above-expected tissue-blood divergence occurred in all gliomas, most in low-grade ones.

Using RNA template, CDR3s of TCR alpha and beta were amplified with iRepertoire arm-PCR. Tissue mRNA or PBMC total RNA, roughly 85-450 ng, went into one-step reverse transcription and amplification. TCRdb analysed the multiplex PCR reads with MiXCR anew, one entry per CDR3 protein. The profile shows about 190,000 distinct CDR3 sequences, more than 25% of them singletons. Comments on this clonotype: Its antigen remains unidentified.

The receptor was derived from a human donor with low-grade glioma or glioblastoma, undergoing nonglioma brain surgery, or in good health (not recorded which). Sequencing used glioma tissue, nonneoplastic brain tissue, or PBMCs (not recorded which).

This CDR3 reads CASSQLQRSGETQYF. CDR3 DNA: TGTGCCAGCAGCCAGCTCCAGCGATCCGGAGAGACCCAGTACTTC. This chain joins TRBV3-1 and TRBJ2-5; D gene ambiguous. Trimming stripped 3 bases from V and 4 bases from J, with 15 bases between. Per the germline V gene, CDR1 is LGHDT and CDR2 is YNNKEL (reference sequence). This CDR3 has 15 residues.